This T cell receptor (beta chain) came from a study of blood T cell repertoires in COVID-19. The method was immunoSEQ multiplex PCR; TCRdb's version includes in-frame clones alone and lacks a portion of them. Of approximately 65,000 clones listed, about nine tenths are singletons. CDR1 is SGHNT and CDR2 is YYREEE in the germline V gene (reference sequence). This CDR3 comprises 14 residues. V was clipped by 4 bases and J by 4 bases, with 14 bases between them. This receptor was taken from a woman aged 18-29 years with acute or convalescent COVID-19. Input material: peripheral blood. This rearrangement joins TRBV5-4 to TRBJ1-1; D is undetermined. The CDR3 DNA reads as TGTGCCAGCAGCAACCGGGGAGGGAGCACTGAAGCTTTCTTT. The encoded protein is CASSNRGGSTEAFF.